This TCR beta chain comes out of a study of cytomegalovirus exposure and HLA in healthy donors. Study-wide results and caveats: Most subjects' HLA-A and HLA-B alleles were reportedly predicted from TCR beta sequences. CMV serostatus alone was available as immune exposure information. By a later analysis, the bulk of CMV-associated TCR beta chains appeared HLA-restricted. In vitro work confirmed that a few CMV-associated chains recognize CMV antigens.

Germline CDR1 MNHEY, CDR2 SVGAGI. This CDR3 has 16 amino acids. The ends lost 0 bases at V and 4 bases at J; junction bases unmatched: 5. Both 60 Vbeta primers and 13 Jbeta primers went into the PCR. Clones were read by immunoSEQ multiplex PCR, and TCRdb kept only the in-frame ones, dropping some. Altogether about 18,000 clones are present, about 74% being singletons, with the ten largest covering more than 3%. Notes on this clone: Its antigen is not known.

The TCR was taken from a man between 18 and 29 years old in good health and CMV-seronegative. The V call is TRBV6-5, the J call TRBJ1-4, with 7 bases matching TRBD1. The sample was PBMCs. The CDR3 here is CASSYSSGTDNEKLFF. DNA for the CDR3: TGTGCCAGCAGTTACTCCTCAGGGACAGATAATGAAAAACTGTTTTTT.